The 6 T cell receptor beta chains below come from one sample, sequenced in a study of blood T cell repertoires in COVID-19. Measured with immunoSEQ multiplex PCR; TCRdb has only the in-frame clones, and not every one. The sample consists of 250,000 to 300,000 clones, around 80% of them appearing once. Input material: PBMCs or T cells enriched from blood (not recorded which). These receptors all come from a man aged 25 to 40 with acute COVID-19.

The rearrangement joins TRBV3-1 (or the pseudogene TRBV3-2) to TRBJ1-1, with D hard to call. The CDR3 covers 11 residues. Germline V gives CDR1 LGHDT, CDR2 YNNKEL (reference sequence). V gave up 3 bases and J gave up 11 bases, with 10 bases separating them. The CDR3 nucleotides read TGTGCCAGCAGCCACTTGTTAGAGGCTTTCTTT. This codes for CASSHLLEAFF.

The V call is TRBV19, the J call TRBJ1-2; D gene ambiguous. V was shortened by 1 base and J by 3 bases, with 9 bases between the two germline ends. Germline lookup yields CDR1 LNHDA and CDR2 SQIVND (reference sequence). The CDR3 consists of 14 residues. As DNA, the CDR3 is TGTGCCAGTAGTATAGCTTCGTCGGACTATGGCTACACCTTC. Residues: CASSIASSDYGYTF.

The V and J genes are TRBV5-1 and TRBJ1-2; possibly TRBD1 for D (6 bases). CDR1 and CDR2 from the germline V gene are SGHRS and YFSETQ. The V end lost 0 bases, the J end lost 8 bases, and 11 bases lay between the germline ends. The CDR3 runs 13 residues. The CDR3 DNA reads as TGCGCCAGCAGCTTGGCAGGGGATCGAGGCTACACCTTC. This codes for CASSLAGDRGYTF.

V and J are TRBV5-8 and TRBJ2-7, with D uncertain. This CDR3 has 14 amino acids. Trimming took 4 bases from V and 9 from J, leaving 20 bases between them. Per germline, CDR1 SGHTS and CDR2 YDEGEE. DNA for the CDR3: TGTGCCAGCAGCGCGAGCTTAAGCAATTCCGGGCAGTACGTC. Protein: CASSASLSNSGQYV.

The V call is TRBV7-2, the J call TRBJ2-1, with TRBD2 as a possible D gene (6 bases). Germline CDR1 SGHTA, CDR2 FQGNSA. The V and J ends lost 0 bases and 6 bases respectively, with 9 bases between them. The CDR3 length is 14 residues. The CDR3 sequence is CASSLAGGGNEQFF. The CDR3 nucleotides are TGTGCCAGCAGCTTAGCGGGAGGAGGCAATGAGCAGTTCTTC.

On this clone: The junction differs from germline at one of its ends, possibly a read error. The chain has TRBV5-1 and TRBJ1-3; D is unresolved. The length of the CDR3 is 15 residues. From germline, CDR1 is SGHRS and CDR2 YFSETQ. The CDR3 nucleotides are TGTGCCAGCAAAATGACACCATTAGGTGGAAACACCATATATTTT. Protein: CASKMTPLGGNTIYF.